This is a list of T cell receptor beta chains from one sample in a study of cytotoxic CD8 clonotypes in ibrutinib-treated CLL. The assay was immunoSEQ multiplex PCR, and TCRdb's table has in-frame clones only and misses some. The data hold 200,000 to 250,000 clones, with nearly 80% observed a single time. The sequenced sample was PBMCs, obtained after 12 months of ibrutinib treatment. Receptor source: a human donor with chronic lymphocytic leukemia. Each CDR3 is given with its conserved first and last residue. A D gene is named only where the DNA matches it firmly. The size of a clone is reported for some rows only, either as once, few or many, or as a class for expanded clones.

j_call: TRBJ2-5; v_call: TRBV10-3; d_call: .; clone_size: .; cdr3_aa: CAISPRAEETQYF; cdr3_nt: TGTGCCATCAGCCCCAGGGCTGAGGAGACCCAGTACTTC
j_call: TRBJ2-5; v_call: TRBV6-6; d_call: TRBD1; clone_size: .; cdr3_aa: CASSYSMYRGQTQYF; cdr3_nt: TGTGCCAGCAGTTACTCGATGTACAGGGGACAGACCCAGTACTTC
j_call: TRBJ1-6; v_call: TRBV5-6; d_call: TRBD1; clone_size: .; cdr3_aa: CASSPDRGIPLHF; cdr3_nt: TGTGCCAGCAGCCCGGACAGGGGGATTCCCCTCCACTTT
j_call: TRBJ1-2; v_call: TRBV30; d_call: .; clone_size: .; cdr3_aa: CAWRQTGSGGYTF; cdr3_nt: TGTGCCTGGAGGCAGACAGGATCAGGAGGCTACACCTTC
j_call: TRBJ1-2; v_call: TRBV10-3; d_call: TRBD1; clone_size: few; cdr3_aa: CAISEPQGAPFDGGYTF; cdr3_nt: TGTGCCATCAGTGAGCCACAGGGGGCCCCCTTTGATGGTGGCTACACCTTC
j_call: TRBJ2-3; v_call: TRBV30; d_call: TRBD2; clone_size: .; cdr3_aa: CAWTLRGGPDTQYF; cdr3_nt: TGTGCCTGGACCTTACGCGGGGGGCCAGATACGCAGTATTTT
j_call: TRBJ1-5; v_call: TRBV27; d_call: .; clone_size: few; cdr3_aa: CASSPLPWVRNQPQHF; cdr3_nt: TGTGCCAGCAGTCCACTCCCATGGGTGCGCAATCAGCCCCAGCATTTT
j_call: TRBJ2-7; v_call: TRBV5-4; d_call: TRBD1; clone_size: .; cdr3_aa: CASSATGTKYEQYF; cdr3_nt: TGTGCCAGCAGCGCGACAGGGACCAAATACGAGCAGTACTTC
j_call: TRBJ2-3; v_call: TRBV6-5; d_call: .; clone_size: .; cdr3_aa: CASSKQMGVTQYF; cdr3_nt: TGTGCCAGCAGCAAACAAATGGGGGTTACGCAGTATTTT
j_call: TRBJ2-5; v_call: TRBV10-1; d_call: .; clone_size: .; cdr3_aa: CASSEGFQGETQYF; cdr3_nt: TGCGCCAGCAGTGAAGGATTTCAGGGGGAGACCCAGTACTTC
j_call: TRBJ1-3; v_call: TRBV7-6; d_call: .; clone_size: .; cdr3_aa: CASSLARAGAGNTIYF; cdr3_nt: TGTGCCAGCAGCTTAGCGCGAGCAGGGGCAGGAAACACCATATATTTT